The 9 T cell receptor beta chains listed next were all sequenced from one sample in a study of blood T cell repertoires in COVID-19. Clones were read by immunoSEQ multiplex PCR, and TCRdb kept only the in-frame ones, dropping some. The repertoire has approximately 36,000 clones, about 81% of them found once; the top ten carry 40% to 50%. The sequencing input was peripheral blood. The source of these receptors is a human donor in a cohort sampled during active or convalescent COVID-19. The donor label of this sample is uncertain.

This rearrangement joins TRBV5-1 to TRBJ2-7, with 9 bases matching TRBD2. The V gene end was trimmed by 3 bases and the J gene end by 2 bases; junction bases not matched to a gene: 3. Germline CDR1 is SGHRS and CDR2 is YFSETQ. CDR3 length: 14 residues. The chain's CDR3 is CASSSAGGAYEQYF. The CDR3 region has the DNA TGCGCCAGCAGCTCAGCGGGAGGCGCCTACGAGCAGTACTTC.

Concerning this clone itself: This same CDR3 is encoded by further DNA sequences in the sample. J is TRBJ1-4 and V is TRBV5-1, with 7 bases lining up with TRBD1. The CDR3 covers 14 residues. Germline CDR1 SGHRS, CDR2 YFSETQ. Trimming at V came to 1 base and at J to 3 bases, leaving 0 bases not matched to a gene. Here the CDR3 DNA reads TGCGCCAGCAGCTTGCAGGGGGCTAATGAAAAACTGTTTTTT. Encoded protein: CASSLQGANEKLFF.

The chain combines TRBV4-3 with TRBJ2-5; 15 bases align to TRBD2. Germline values: CDR1 LGHNA, CDR2 YSLEER. This CDR3 spans 17 amino acids. V trimming: 0 bases; J trimming: 6 bases; junction bases outside the gene matches: 5. For the CDR3, the DNA is TGCGCCAGCAGCCAAGATCCGGGACTAGCGGGAGGAAAGACCCAGTACTTC. It codes for CASSQDPGLAGGKTQYF.

The chain couples TRBV29-1 to TRBJ1-2; D uncertain. Trimming left V 4 bases short and J 6 bases short, with 9 bases between. CDR1 and CDR2 from the germline V gene are SQVTM and ANQGSEA. The CDR3 totals 11 residues. CDR3 region: CSVVEGHGYTF. The CDR3 DNA reads as TGCAGCGTTGTTGAGGGCCATGGCTACACCTTC. Variable domain in full (rest from reference TRBV29-1 and TRBJ1-2): SAVISQKPSRDICQRGTSLTIQCQVDSQVTMMFWYRQQPGQSLTLIATANQGSEATYESGFVIDKFPISRPNLTFSTLTVSNMSPEDSSIYLCSVVEGHGYTFGSGTRLTVV.

The V call is TRBV24-1, the J call TRBJ2-2; possible D gene TRBD1, 6 bases. V gave up 9 bases and J gave up 0 bases, with 13 bases separating them. The CDR3 has 15 residues. CDR1 is KGHDR and CDR2 is SFDVKD in the germline V gene. CDR3 protein: CATGPDRPNTGELFF. The CDR3 DNA is TGTGCCACCGGCCCGGACAGACCGAACACCGGGGAGCTGTTTTTT.

This clone was observed a handful of times. This chain connects TRBV6-1 to TRBJ1-2; TRBD1 might be the D (6 bases). This CDR3 contains 17 residues. The V and J ends lost 4 bases and 2 bases respectively, with 20 bases between them. Germline loops: CDR1 MNHNS, CDR2 SASEGT. DNA of the CDR3: TGTGCCAGCAGTGCGGGGGGCGCGAACAAGAAAAACTATGGCTACACCTTC. This encodes CASSAGGANKKNYGYTF.

This chain links TRBV19 with TRBJ2-2, with D possibly TRBD1 on 5 matching bases. The CDR3 is 15 amino acids. V was shortened by 2 bases and J by 5 bases, with 12 bases between the two germline ends. Germline V CDR1 and CDR2: LNHDA, SQIVND (reference sequence). CDR3 bases: TGTGCCAGTAGTATATTCGCAGGGCGAACCGGGGAGCTGTTTTTT. Protein product: CASSIFAGRTGELFF.

V gene TRBV5-1 combines with J gene TRBJ1-1; 7 nucleotides match TRBD1. Trimming removed 0 bases from V and 10 bases from J; junction bases left unmatched: 9. Germline CDR1 SGHRS, CDR2 YFSETQ. The CDR3 length is 14 residues. This CDR3 reads CASSLDATGMGAFF. CDR3 coding DNA: TGCGCCAGCAGCTTGGATGCGACAGGGATGGGAGCTTTCTTT.

This sequence joins TRBV5-1 and TRBJ2-5; 15 nucleotides agree with TRBD2. Trimming cost V 4 bases and J 5 bases; bases outside gene matches: 6. Looked up from germline, CDR1 is SGHRS and CDR2 is YFSETQ. The CDR3 covers 16 residues. The CDR3 nucleotides are TGCGCCAGCAGCCAGGGACTAGCGGGAGGCGGGGAGACCCAGTACTTC. Translation: CASSQGLAGGGETQYF.